The rows below give T cell receptor beta chains drawn from one sample of a study of blood T cell repertoires in COVID-19. The table came from immunoSEQ multiplex PCR; TCRdb's copy has only in-frame clones and leaves some out. The sample lists 310,000 or so clones; approximately 93% were seen once. Sequencing was carried out using peripheral blood. The receptors were sampled from a woman aged 25 to 39 with COVID-19, enrolled during active disease. CDR3s include the opening cysteine and the closing phenylalanine or tryptophan.

TRBJ2-2	TRBV6-1	CASSELGQGNTGELFF
TRBJ2-5	TRBV3-1/TRBV3-2	CASSQARRVYLGETQYF
TRBJ1-2	TRBV6-5	CASIGQGGGYTF
TRBJ2-7	TRBV7-9	CASSLAQGQTYEQYF
TRBJ1-2	TRBV28	CASSLGTGLYGYTF
TRBJ1-2	TRBV19	CASSMGRESGYTF
TRBJ1-2	TRBV2	CATHRDYGYTF
TRBJ1-3	TRBV5-6	CASSLSYSGNTIYF
TRBJ1-2	TRBV27	CASSFNSDSLYGYTF
TRBJ1-5	TRBV15	CATSSQTGVFGQPQHF
TRBJ2-2	TRBV7-2	CASSSFGDRANTGELFF
TRBJ2-5	TRBV28	CASSPGLAETQYF
TRBJ1-1	TRBV6-6	CASSPTGSTEAFF
TRBJ1-2	TRBV30	CAGRDSSKDSYGYTF
TRBJ2-3	TRBV2	CASRPTSGRSDTQYF
TRBJ2-7	TRBV10-3	CATGTSGSYEQYF
TRBJ1-2	TRBV6-6	CASSRGLNYGYTF
TRBJ2-7	TRBV3-1/TRBV3-2	CASSQEQGKSYEQYF
TRBJ1-5	TRBV4-2	CASSRRGGDNQPQHF
TRBJ2-7	TRBV7-2	CASSLDLSSTYEQYF
TRBJ2-2	TRBV7-6	CASSLGAGPPGTGELFF
TRBJ2-2	TRBV7-9	CASSLGRANTGELFF
TRBJ2-7	TRBV28	CASGLIRDRLSYEQYF
TRBJ2-1	TRBV10-3	CAISSSGTSGYNEQFF
TRBJ2-2	TRBV7-2	CASSLVGSPNTGELFF
TRBJ1-5	TRBV2	CASSERGTQPQHF
TRBJ2-7	TRBV19	CASSPGGVNEQYF
TRBJ1-1	TRBV3-1/TRBV3-2	CASSQREVFNTEAFF
TRBJ2-1	TRBV7-8	CASSSKRGLDYNEQFF
TRBJ1-2	TRBV14	CASSEGLNYGYTF
TRBJ1-2	TRBV10-3	CAISLPGLNYGYTF